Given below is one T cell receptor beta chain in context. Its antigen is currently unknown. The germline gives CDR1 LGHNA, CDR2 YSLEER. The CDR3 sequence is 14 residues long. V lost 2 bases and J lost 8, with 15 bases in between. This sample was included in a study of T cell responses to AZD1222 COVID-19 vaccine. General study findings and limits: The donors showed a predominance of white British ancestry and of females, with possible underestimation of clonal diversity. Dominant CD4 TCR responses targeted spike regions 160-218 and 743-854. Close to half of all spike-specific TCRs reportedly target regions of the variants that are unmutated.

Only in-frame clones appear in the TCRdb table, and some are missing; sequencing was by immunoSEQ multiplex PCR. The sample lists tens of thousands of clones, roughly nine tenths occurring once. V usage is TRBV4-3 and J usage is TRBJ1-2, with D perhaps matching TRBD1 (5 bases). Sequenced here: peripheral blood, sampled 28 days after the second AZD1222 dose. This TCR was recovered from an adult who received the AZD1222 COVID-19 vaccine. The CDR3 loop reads CASSQTRASYGYTF. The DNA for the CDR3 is TGCGCCAGCAGCCAAACCAGGGCATCCTACGGCTACACCTTC.